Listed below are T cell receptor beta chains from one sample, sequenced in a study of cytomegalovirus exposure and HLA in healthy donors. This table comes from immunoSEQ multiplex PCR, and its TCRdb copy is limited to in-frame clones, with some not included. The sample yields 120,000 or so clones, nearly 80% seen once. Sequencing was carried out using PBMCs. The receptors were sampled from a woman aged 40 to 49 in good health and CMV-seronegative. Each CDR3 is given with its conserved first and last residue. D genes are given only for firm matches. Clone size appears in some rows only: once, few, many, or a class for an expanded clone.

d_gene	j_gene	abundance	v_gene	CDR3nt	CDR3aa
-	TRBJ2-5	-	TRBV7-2	TGTGCCAGCAGCACCAGCAGGGGAGCGGAGACCCAGTACTTC	CASSTSRGAETQYF
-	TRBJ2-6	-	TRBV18	TGTGCCAGCTCACCACCAATCTCTGGGGCCAACGGCCTGACTTTC	CASSPPISGANGLTF
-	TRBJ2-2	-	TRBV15	TGTGCCACCAGCAGAGTCGGCACCGGGGAGCTGTTTTTT	CATSRVGTGELFF
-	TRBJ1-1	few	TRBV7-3	TGTGCCAGCAGCTTAAACAGTAACACTGAAGCTTTCTTT	CASSLNSNTEAFF
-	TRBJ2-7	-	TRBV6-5	TGTGCCAGCAGTTACTCGGGGAGGGGGGGGAGCGAGCAGTACTTC	CASSYSGRGGSEQYF
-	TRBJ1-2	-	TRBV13	TGTGCCAGCAGCTCCATGACCGGACAGCGAAGCTATGGCTACACCTTC	CASSSMTGQRSYGYTF
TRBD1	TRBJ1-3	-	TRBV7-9	TGTGCCAGCAGCTTAGCACCGGGACAGATCTCTGGAAACACCATATATTTT	CASSLAPGQISGNTIYF
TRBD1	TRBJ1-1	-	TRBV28	TGTGCCAGCAGTCAGGGGGCGTCATTCTACACTGAAGCTTTCTTT	CASSQGASFYTEAFF
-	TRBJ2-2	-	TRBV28	TGTGCCAGCAGTTGGGATCGGACTGACTACACCGGGGAGCTGTTTTTT	CASSWDRTDYTGELFF
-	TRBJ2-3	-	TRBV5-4	TGTGCCAGCAGCTTGGATCCCCTAGTGAGGGATACGCAGTATTTT	CASSLDPLVRDTQYF
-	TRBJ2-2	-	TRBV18	TGTGCCAGCTCACCTCCACTAGCTGCCGGGGAGCTGTTTTTT	CASSPPLAAGELFF
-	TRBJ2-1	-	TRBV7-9	TGTGCCAGCAGTCCCACAGGGAGATACAATGAGCAGTTCTTC	CASSPTGRYNEQFF